The text below deals with one T cell receptor (beta chain). This clonotype was found many times. Its antigen remains unidentified. Base qualities are not at hand, and no much larger clone is one base apart. The library was prepared using PCR. TCRdb lists the instrument as Illumina HiSeq 2500. TCR libraries were prepared with molecular barcoding, using unique molecular identifiers to normalize TCRbeta repertoire quantification. The public reads were reprocessed in TCRdb via fastp at Q25 and MiXCR, keeping in-frame beta chains. Merged by CDR3 protein, the rows form single entries marked with the most common genes and DNA. Across this sample there are about 600,000 distinct CDR3 sequences, with more than 20% seen only once. The top ten hold 14% of the sample. The CDR3 contains 13 residues, cysteine and phenylalanine counted. CDR3 DNA is the only sequence kept; it has 39 bases, read in frame from the first base. The V and J ends are trimmed by 3 bases and 2 bases, leaving 10 bases between them. Looking up the germline V gene yields CDR1 SQVTM and CDR2 ANQGSEA.

The sample belongs to a study of T-cell reconstitution after alpha-beta-depleted transplantation in children (TCRdb year 2016). Regarding the study in general: Using TCR repertoire profiling, the study followed T-cell immune reconstitution in a quantitative way in children after TCRalphabeta/CD19-depleted allogeneic hematopoietic cell transplantation.

Broader findings and caveats from the paper: In some patients, the high TCRbeta diversity seen at day 60 was put down to recipient T cells and intrathymic progenitors that had survived conditioning. About two months after transplant, the apparently early recovery of alphabetaT-cell counts reportedly depended on just several hundred clones that had expanded rapidly and came from non-depleted graft cells. Over subsequent months, a decline in hyperexpanded clone frequencies was noted, and after one year, T-cell counts and TCRbeta diversity were mostly ascribed to newly produced T cells.

Reading the label with the study, this specimen's treatment or condition is: allogeneic hematopoietic cell transplantation with graft depleted of TCRalphabeta T cells and CD19 B cells. The transplant recipients were children given TCRalphabeta/CD19-depleted allogeneic hematopoietic cell grafts. Source: PBMCs, mostly from graft donor cells, taken 360 days after TCRalphabeta/CD19-depleted stem cell transplant. The TCR sequence derives from a boy in the first two years of life who had a stem cell transplant for acute myeloid leukemia, so the T cells may come from the graft donor. The V gene is TRBV29-1 and the J gene is TRBJ2-5, with a weak D call of TRBD2 (6 bases match). The nucleotide sequence is TGCAGCGTTGACCCGGGACTGCAAGAGACCCAGTACTTC. Its coded protein is CSVDPGLQETQYF.